This TCR beta chain was recovered during a study of OX40 agonist ivuxolimab in advanced cancers. In the study overall: Cancers in dose escalation were hepatocellular, melanoma, renal cell and head and neck. A mean age of approximately 60 years, range roughly 20 to 80, was recorded, and roughly 80% were male. Findings of the study overall: Clones of CD4+ and CD8+ blood T cells grew by week 6 at doses of 0.1 to 3.0 mg/kg. Clonal expansion in partial responders at 0.1-3.0 mg/kg ranked among the lowest.

With respect to this clone: The target antigen is unknown.

The assay was immunoSEQ multiplex PCR, and TCRdb's table has in-frame clones only and misses some. The repertoire has 85,000 to 95,000 clones, 85% to 90% of them found once; the top ten carry 0.33%. The specimen was CD4+ or CD8+ T cells sorted from blood, collected in a trial of the OX40 agonist ivuxolimab. The receptor comes from an adult with an advanced solid tumor such as melanoma, head and neck, liver or kidney cancer.

The CDR3 region has the DNA TGTGCCAGCAGCTGGCCGGGAGGGGAAAATGAAAAACTGTTTTTT. Translating gives CASSWPGGENEKLFF. V and J are TRBV28 and TRBJ1-4, with D tentatively TRBD1 (5 bases). This CDR3 has 15 amino acids. Germline V gene sequence: CDR1 MDHEN, CDR2 SYDVKM. Trimming pared 6 bases from V and 5 bases from J, leaving 16 bases between.